The 23 T cell receptor beta chains in this list originate from one sample, sequenced in a study of T cells after yellow fever vaccination (dated by TCRdb to about 2019). Library creation used 5' RACE. Data came from an Illumina NovaSeq 6000. The public reads were quality trimmed at Q25 with fastp and then assembled into clones with MiXCR by TCRdb, keeping productive beta chains. CDR3 protein duplicates are merged, each entry listing the most common genes and DNA. In all, the sample holds just over 300,000 distinct CDR3 sequences, and around 3.6% of those were seen once. Of the sample, 23% is held by the ten largest clones. The treatment or condition label of this sample denotes: live attenuated yellow fever vaccine strain. Sequences were derived from PBMCs, sampled on the day of the yellow fever booster vaccination. The receptors stem from a man younger than 30 who received the YFV17D yellow fever vaccine.

This clonotype has a count of ten or more. The J gene is TRBJ2-3, the V gene TRBV7-2; a weak D match, TRBD1 (5 bases). This CDR3 spans 16 amino acids. Germline V gene lookup returns CDR1 SGHTA and CDR2 FQGNSA. V was cut by 3 bases and J by 6 bases, with 19 bases left in between. CDR3 DNA: TGTGCCAGCAGCTTCGGAATCAGGGTTGCAGGTGATACGCAGTATTTT. This codes for CASSFGIRVAGDTQYF.

This clonotype has a count of ten or more. The rearrangement uses TRBV4-1 and TRBJ2-5; 9 bases align to TRBD1. The CDR3 has 15 residues. CDR1 is MGHRA and CDR2 is YSYEKL in the germline V gene. J lost 5 bases, V lost 3 bases, and 7 bases had no gene match. This CDR3 is CASSQWTGELETQYF. Here the CDR3 DNA reads TGCGCCAGCAGCCAGTGGACAGGGGAGTTGGAGACCCAGTACTTC.

This clonotype appeared many times. The chain links TRBV4-2 to TRBJ1-6, with D unclear. The V and J ends lost 2 bases and 9 bases respectively, with 14 bases between them. In germline, CDR1 is LGHNA, CDR2 YNFKEQ. The CDR3 extends over 15 amino acids. CDR3 sequence: CASSQQSAGSSPLHF. In DNA form, the CDR3 reads TGTGCCAGCAGCCAACAATCCGCTGGTAGTTCACCCCTCCACTTT.

This clonotype has ten or more counts. CDR3 sequence reads: CAISGGGQEQYV. The CDR3 nucleotides read TGTGCCATCAGTGGCGGGGGTCAGGAGCAGTACGTC. This sequence joins TRBV10-3 and TRBJ2-7; 7 bases are a match to TRBD2. Germline assignment: CDR1 ENHRY and CDR2 SYGVKD. The CDR3 totals 12 residues. J gave up 7 bases and V 4 bases, and 4 bases lay outside the gene matches.

The sample holds a few counts of this clonotype. The rearrangement joins TRBV3-1 to TRBJ1-5; D gene unclear. CDR3 length equals 14 residues. Germline lookup yields CDR1 LGHDT and CDR2 YNNKEL (reference sequence). The V end was cut by 5 bases, the J end by 0 bases, with 8 bases between. The CDR3, as DNA: TGTGCCAGCAGCGATCGGAATAGCAATCAGCCCCAGCATTTT. Encoded protein: CASSDRNSNQPQHF.

This chain connects TRBV18 to TRBJ2-1; D not certain. V lost 3 bases and J 7 bases, leaving 7 bases between the germline ends. Germline V gene lookup returns CDR1 KGHSH and CDR2 LQKENI. CDR3 length: 12 amino acids. The CDR3 sequence is CASSPIGNEQFF. The CDR3 DNA sequence: TGTGCCAGCTCACCGATAGGGAATGAGCAGTTCTTC.

This clonotype was observed a few times. The rearrangement uses TRBV6-2 or TRBV6-3 and TRBJ2-1; D call uncertain. This CDR3 has 15 residues. Trimming cost V 4 bases and J 4 bases, with 14 bases left between them. Germline loops: CDR1 MNHEY, CDR2 SVGEGT. The CDR3 loop reads CASSSVSWGYNEQFF. CDR3 bases: TGTGCCAGCAGTTCTGTAAGTTGGGGTTACAATGAGCAGTTCTTC.

This clonotype came up many times. The gene calls are TRBV7-9 and TRBJ2-2, with 7 bases that match TRBD2. After removal of 7 bases from V and 6 bases from J, the junction contained 11 bases not matched to a gene. Germline-derived CDR1 and CDR2 are SEHNR and FQNEAQ (reference sequence). This CDR3 contains 15 residues. The CDR3, as DNA: TGTGCCAGCACTCTTGGGCTAGCGGTTTCCGGGGAGCTGTTTTTT. The encoded protein is CASTLGLAVSGELFF.

CDR3 sequence (DNA): TGTGCCAGCAGCTGGGACGGGGGGGCAAACACCGGGGAGCTGTTTTTT. It translates to CASSWDGGANTGELFF. This chain links TRBV7-2 with TRBJ2-2, with 8 bases that match TRBD2. V was pared by 4 bases and J by 2 bases, with 6 bases of the junction left unmatched. The germline gives CDR1 SGHTA, CDR2 FQGNSA. The CDR3 length is 16 residues. The entire variable domain, with the rest obtained from reference TRBV7-2 and TRBJ2-2, is as follows: GAGVSQSPSNKVTEKGKDVELRCDPISGHTALYWYRQSLGQGLEFLIYFQGNSAPDKSGLPSDRFSAERTGGSVSTLTIQRTQQEDSAVYLCASSWDGGANTGELFFGEGSRLTVL.

This clonotype appeared a few times. The chain is built from TRBV19 and TRBJ2-3, with 8 bases that match TRBD1. The length of the CDR3 is 17 residues. Germline V lookup: CDR1 LNHDA, CDR2 SQIVND (reference sequence). J was trimmed by 7 bases and V by 3 bases; bases with no gene match: 15. The CDR3 nucleotides are TGTGCCAGTAGTATCCCCCCTGACAGGGGACCCTTCTATACGCAGTATTTT. Amino acids: CASSIPPDRGPFYTQYF.

This clonotype was seen more than once but under ten times. V usage is TRBV12-3 or TRBV12-4 and J usage is TRBJ1-1; 7 nucleotides agree with TRBD1. This CDR3 contains 14 residues. V lost 2 bases to trimming and J lost 1 base; unmatched junction nucleotides: 1. CDR3 sequence: CASSLRGRNTEAFF. In DNA, the CDR3 is TGTGCCAGCAGTTTAAGGGGGCGGAACACTGAAGCTTTCTTT.

The chain employs TRBV6-5 and TRBJ2-1, with D tentatively TRBD2 (5 bases). The CDR3 totals 15 residues. CDR1 MNHEY and CDR2 SVGAGI come from the germline V gene. Trimming cost V 4 bases and J 4 bases, with 14 bases left between them. The CDR3 spells CASSLPGFSYNEQFF. CDR3 coding DNA: TGTGCCAGCAGTTTGCCGGGGTTCTCGTACAATGAGCAGTTCTTC.

This clonotype has at least ten counts. The gene calls are TRBV11-3 and TRBJ2-5, with D unclear. Per the germline V gene, CDR1 is SGHNT and CDR2 is YENEEA. The CDR3 is 13 residues long. V was clipped by 5 bases and J by 7 bases, with 14 bases between them. CDR3 bases: TGTGCCAGCAGCGCCGGAGCCTCCCGGACCCAGTACTTC. The encoded protein is CASSAGASRTQYF. Complete variable domain (other parts from reference TRBV11-3 and TRBJ2-5): EAGVVQSPRYKIIEKKQPVAFWCNPISGHNTLYWYLQNLGQGPELLIRYENEEAVDDSQLPKDRFSAERLKGVDSTLKIQPAELGDSAVYLCASSAGASRTQYFGPGTRLLVL.

This chain links TRBV25-1 with TRBJ2-3, with 7 bases fitting TRBD2. Germline values: CDR1 MGHDK, CDR2 SYGVNS. The J segment lost 6 bases and the V segment lost 3 bases, leaving 9 bases of the junction unmatched. This CDR3 comprises 15 residues. As DNA, the CDR3 is TGTGCCAGCAGTGAGAGGACTAGTATATACGATACGCAGTATTTT. Protein: CASSERTSIYDTQYF.

The sample holds many counts of this clonotype. This chain links TRBV20-1 with TRBJ2-3, with D perhaps TRBD2 (6 bases). The V end was cut by 2 bases, the J end by 1 base, with 7 bases between. The CDR3 runs to 13 residues. Germline values: CDR1 DFQATT, CDR2 SNEGSKA (reference sequence). CDR3 region: CSARSGGTDTQYF. The CDR3 nucleotides read TGCAGTGCTAGATCGGGGGGCACAGATACGCAGTATTTT.

This clonotype showed up many times. The chain employs TRBV28 and TRBJ2-2, with D perhaps TRBD1 (6 bases). CDR3 length: 15 residues. V was cut by 3 bases and J by 6 bases, with 14 bases left in between. Per the germline V gene, CDR1 is MDHEN and CDR2 is SYDVKM. This CDR3 is CASSFPGQPSGELFF. Written as DNA, the CDR3 is TGTGCCAGCAGTTTCCCCGGACAGCCTTCCGGGGAGCTGTTTTTT.

This clonotype was seen repeatedly, ten times or more. The chain has TRBV18 and TRBJ2-6, with TRBD1 as a possible D gene (6 bases). Trimming took 6 bases from V and 4 from J, leaving 13 bases between them. The CDR3 has 15 amino acids. The germline gives CDR1 KGHSH, CDR2 LQKENI. The CDR3 here is CASSLTGLGANVLTF. DNA for the CDR3: TGTGCCAGCTCCCTCACAGGGCTCGGGGCCAACGTCCTGACTTTC. The entire variable domain, with the rest obtained from reference TRBV18 and TRBJ2-6, is as follows: NAGVMQNPRHLVRRRGQEARLRCSPMKGHSHVYWYRQLPEEGLKFMVYLQKENIIDESGMPKERFSAEFPKEGPSILRIQQVVRGDSAAYFCASSLTGLGANVLTFGAGSRLTVL.

This clonotype was recorded at least ten times. V is TRBV7-8 and J is TRBJ2-1; 8 positions match TRBD1. The ends lost 5 bases at V and 4 bases at J; junction bases unmatched: 4. The germline gives CDR1 SGHVS, CDR2 FQNEAQ. This CDR3 region has 14 residues. Here the CDR3 reads CASSLDRAYNEQFF. The CDR3 region has the DNA TGTGCCAGCAGCCTGGACAGGGCTTACAATGAGCAGTTCTTC.

This rearrangement joins TRBV12-3 or TRBV12-4 to TRBJ1-2; unclear D gene. Between the trimmed V and J ends, which lost 6 bases and 7 bases, there was a span of 9 bases. The CDR3 is 11 amino acids. The CDR3 DNA follows: TGTGCCAGCAGGTCTAGAGCTGGCTACACCTTC. Translation: CASRSRAGYTF.

The chain recombines TRBV5-4 with TRBJ1-1; D is undetermined. With 0 bases removed from V and 11 bases from J, the gap between germline ends came to 17 bases. CDR3 length equals 14 residues. Germline V gene lookup returns CDR1 SGHNT and CDR2 YYREEE (reference sequence). The CDR3 reads CASSLGGGGGAAFF. The CDR3 nucleotides read TGTGCCAGCAGCTTGGGGGGAGGAGGCGGCGCCGCTTTCTTT. The whole variable domain, filled in from reference TRBV5-4 and TRBJ1-1, reads ETGVTQSPTHLIKTRGQQVTLRCSSQSGHNTVSWYQQALGQGPQFIFQYYREEENGRGNFPPRFSGLQFPNYSSELNVNALELDDSALYLCASSLGGGGGAAFFGQGTRLTVV.

This clonotype was found many times. The genes are TRBV12-3 or TRBV12-4 and TRBJ1-2; D unclear. The CDR3 sequence is 12 residues long. V was trimmed by 0 bases and J by 7 bases, leaving 6 bases between them. The CDR3 bases are TGTGCCAGCAGTTTAGCGCTAGGTGGCTACACCTTC. Translated: CASSLALGGYTF.

This clonotype was seen at least ten times. The rearrangement uses TRBV6-5 and TRBJ2-2; tentatively, D is TRBD1 (6 bases). CDR3 size: 15 residues. The V gene's germline CDR1 is MNHEY and CDR2 SVGAGI. V lost 1 base and J 12 bases, leaving 18 bases between the germline ends. The CDR3 DNA reads TGTGCCAGCAGTTACTTAGGGACATTCTTAAACCAGCTGTTTTTT. Protein: CASSYLGTFLNQLFF.

This clonotype was observed a few times. This chain joins TRBV28 and TRBJ2-5; 14 positions match TRBD2. Germline V lookup: CDR1 MDHEN, CDR2 SYDVKM. There are 17 residues in the CDR3. The V segment lost 2 bases and the J segment 2 bases; nucleotides outside the gene matches: 4. DNA of the CDR3: TGTGCCAGCAGTTTAACGGGACTAGCGGGGGCACAAGAGACCCAGTACTTC. Translating it yields CASSLTGLAGAQETQYF.